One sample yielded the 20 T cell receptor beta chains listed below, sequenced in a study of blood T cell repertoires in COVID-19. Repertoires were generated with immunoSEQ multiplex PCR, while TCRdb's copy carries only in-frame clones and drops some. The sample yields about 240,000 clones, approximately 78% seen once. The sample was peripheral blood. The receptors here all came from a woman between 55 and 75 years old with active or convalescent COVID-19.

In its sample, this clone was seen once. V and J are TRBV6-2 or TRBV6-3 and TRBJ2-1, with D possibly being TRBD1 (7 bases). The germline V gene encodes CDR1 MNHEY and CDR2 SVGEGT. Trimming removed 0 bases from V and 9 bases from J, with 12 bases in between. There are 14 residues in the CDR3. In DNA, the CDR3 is TGTGCCAGCAGTTACTCAGGGACAGCGGGTGAGCAGTTCTTC. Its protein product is CASSYSGTAGEQFF.

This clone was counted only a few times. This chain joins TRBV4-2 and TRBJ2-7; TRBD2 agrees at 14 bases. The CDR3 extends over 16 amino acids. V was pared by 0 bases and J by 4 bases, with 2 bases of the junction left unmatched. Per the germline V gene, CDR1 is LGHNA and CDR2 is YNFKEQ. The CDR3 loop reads CASSQDGTSGGYEQYF. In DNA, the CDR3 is TGTGCCAGCAGCCAAGATGGGACTAGCGGGGGATACGAGCAGTACTTC.

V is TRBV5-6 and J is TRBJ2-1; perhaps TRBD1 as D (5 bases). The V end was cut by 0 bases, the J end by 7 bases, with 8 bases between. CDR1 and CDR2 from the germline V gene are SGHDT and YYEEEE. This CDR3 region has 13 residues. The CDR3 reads CASSLGGRNEQFF. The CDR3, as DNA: TGTGCCAGCAGCTTGGGGGGCCGAAATGAGCAGTTCTTC.

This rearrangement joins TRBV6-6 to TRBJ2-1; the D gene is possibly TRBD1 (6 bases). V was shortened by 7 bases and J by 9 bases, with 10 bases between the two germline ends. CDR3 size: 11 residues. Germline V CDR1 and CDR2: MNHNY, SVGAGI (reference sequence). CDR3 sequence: CASKGGGEQFF. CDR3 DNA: TGTGCCAGCAAAGGGGGTGGTGAGCAGTTCTTC.

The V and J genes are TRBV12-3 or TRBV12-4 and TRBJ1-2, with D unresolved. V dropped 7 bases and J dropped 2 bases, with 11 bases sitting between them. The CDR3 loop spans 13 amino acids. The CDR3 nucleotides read TGTGCCAGCACAAGCAGGCGAAACTATGGCTACACCTTC. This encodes CASTSRRNYGYTF.

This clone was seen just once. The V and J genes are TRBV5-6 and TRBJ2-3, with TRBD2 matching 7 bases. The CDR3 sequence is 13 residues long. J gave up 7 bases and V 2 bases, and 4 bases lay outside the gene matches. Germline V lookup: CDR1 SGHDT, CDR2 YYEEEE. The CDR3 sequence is CASSLGRGNTQYF. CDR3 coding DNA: TGTGCCAGCAGCTTAGGGAGGGGAAATACGCAGTATTTT.

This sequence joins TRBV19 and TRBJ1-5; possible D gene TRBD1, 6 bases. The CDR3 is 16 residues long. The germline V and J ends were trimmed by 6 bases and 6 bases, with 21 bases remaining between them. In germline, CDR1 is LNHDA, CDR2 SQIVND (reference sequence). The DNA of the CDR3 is TGTGCCAGTAGCCTCACCTTCCGGGGAGGGGGTCAGCCCCAGCATTTT. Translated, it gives CASSLTFRGGGQPQHF. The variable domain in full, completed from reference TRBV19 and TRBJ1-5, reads DGGITQSPKYLFRKEGQNVTLSCEQNLNHDAMYWYRQDPGQGLRLIYYSQIVNDFQKGDIAEGYSVSREKKESFPLTVTSAQKNPTAFYLCASSLTFRGGGQPQHFGDGTRLSIL.

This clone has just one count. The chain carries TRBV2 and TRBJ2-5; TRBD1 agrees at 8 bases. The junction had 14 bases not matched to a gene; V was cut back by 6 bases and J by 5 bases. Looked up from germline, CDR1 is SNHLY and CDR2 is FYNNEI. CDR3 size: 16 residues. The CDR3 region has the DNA TGTGCCAGCAGATCCTCACGCTCCAGGGGGCCTGAGACCCAGTACTTC. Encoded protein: CASRSSRSRGPETQYF.

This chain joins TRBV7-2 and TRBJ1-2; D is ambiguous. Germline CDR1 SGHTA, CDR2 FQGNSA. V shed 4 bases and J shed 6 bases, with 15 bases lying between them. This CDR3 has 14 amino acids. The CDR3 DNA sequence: TGTGCCAGCAGCTCTCCGCGAAGAGGGCATGGCTACACCTTC. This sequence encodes CASSSPRRGHGYTF.

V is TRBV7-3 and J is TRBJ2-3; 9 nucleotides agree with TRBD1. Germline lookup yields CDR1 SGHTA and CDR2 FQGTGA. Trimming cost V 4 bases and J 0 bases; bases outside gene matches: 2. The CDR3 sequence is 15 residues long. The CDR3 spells CASSSQGASTDTQYF. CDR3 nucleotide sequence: TGTGCCAGCAGCTCACAGGGGGCTAGCACAGATACGCAGTATTTT.

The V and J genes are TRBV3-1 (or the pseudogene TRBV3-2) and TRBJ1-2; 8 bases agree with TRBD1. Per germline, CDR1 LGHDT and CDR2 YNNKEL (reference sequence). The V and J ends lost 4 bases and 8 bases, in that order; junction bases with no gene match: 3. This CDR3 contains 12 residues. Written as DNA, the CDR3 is TGTGCCAGCAGCCTGACAGGGGAGGGCTACACCTTC. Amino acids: CASSLTGEGYTF.

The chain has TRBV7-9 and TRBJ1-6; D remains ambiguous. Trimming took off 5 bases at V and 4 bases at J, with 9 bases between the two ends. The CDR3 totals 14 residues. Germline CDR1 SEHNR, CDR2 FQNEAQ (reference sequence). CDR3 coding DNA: TGTGCCAGCAGCGGCGGGCTTTATAATTCACCCCTCCACTTT. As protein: CASSGGLYNSPLHF.

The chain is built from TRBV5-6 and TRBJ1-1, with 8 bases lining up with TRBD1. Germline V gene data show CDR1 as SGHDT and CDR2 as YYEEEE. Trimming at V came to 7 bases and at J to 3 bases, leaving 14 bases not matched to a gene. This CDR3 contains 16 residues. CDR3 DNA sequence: TGTGCCAGCCCTTCTCTTACGGACAGGGTTGACACTGAAGCTTTCTTT. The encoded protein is CASPSLTDRVDTEAFF.

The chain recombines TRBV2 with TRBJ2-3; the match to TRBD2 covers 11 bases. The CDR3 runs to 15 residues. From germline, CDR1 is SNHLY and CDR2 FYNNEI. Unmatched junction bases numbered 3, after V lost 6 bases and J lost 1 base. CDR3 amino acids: CASSAGLAGTDTQYF. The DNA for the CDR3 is TGTGCCAGCAGCGCGGGACTAGCGGGCACAGATACGCAGTATTTT.

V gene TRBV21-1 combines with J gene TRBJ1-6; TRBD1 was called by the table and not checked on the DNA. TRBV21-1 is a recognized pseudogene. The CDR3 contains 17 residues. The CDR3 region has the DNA TGTGCCAGCAGCATTGGACCTTCGGACAGGCGTAATTCACCCCTCCACTTT. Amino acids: CASSIGPSDRRNSPLHF.

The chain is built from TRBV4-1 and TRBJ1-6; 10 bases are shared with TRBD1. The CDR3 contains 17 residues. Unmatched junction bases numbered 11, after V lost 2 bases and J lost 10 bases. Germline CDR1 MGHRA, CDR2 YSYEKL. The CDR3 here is CASSQRPQGQGLSPLHF. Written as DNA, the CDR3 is TGCGCCAGCAGCCAACGACCCCAGGGACAGGGGTTGTCACCCCTCCACTTT.

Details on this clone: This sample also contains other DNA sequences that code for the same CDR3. The CDR3 nucleotides are TGTGCCAGCAGACCCACAGGGTTCTATGGCTACACCTTC. This sequence encodes CASRPTGFYGYTF. The V call is TRBV6-5, the J call TRBJ1-2; D may be TRBD1 (6 bases). V dropped 6 bases and J dropped 4 bases, with 12 bases sitting between them. The CDR3 has 13 amino acids. Germline V gene data show CDR1 as MNHEY and CDR2 as SVGAGI.

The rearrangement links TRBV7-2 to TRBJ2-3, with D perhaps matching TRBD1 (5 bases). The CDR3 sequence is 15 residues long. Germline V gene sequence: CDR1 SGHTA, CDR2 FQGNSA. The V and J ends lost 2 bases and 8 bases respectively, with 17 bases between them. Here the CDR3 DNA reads TGTGCCAGCAGCTTATTCTGGGGCTCCCAGGGTACGCAGTATTTT. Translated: CASSLFWGSQGTQYF.

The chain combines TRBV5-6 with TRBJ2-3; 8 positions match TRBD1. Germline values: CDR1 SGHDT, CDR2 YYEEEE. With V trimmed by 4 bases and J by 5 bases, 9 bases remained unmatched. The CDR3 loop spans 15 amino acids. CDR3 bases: TGTGCCAGCAGCCTTTTCGGGACAGGTGTAGATACGCAGTATTTT. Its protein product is CASSLFGTGVDTQYF.

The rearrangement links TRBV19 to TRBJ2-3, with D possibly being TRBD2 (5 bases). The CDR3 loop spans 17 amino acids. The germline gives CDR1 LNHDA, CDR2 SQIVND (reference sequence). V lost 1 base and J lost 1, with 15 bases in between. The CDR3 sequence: CASSIGRRHRGTDTQYF. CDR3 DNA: TGTGCCAGTAGTATAGGGAGGAGGCATCGCGGCACAGATACGCAGTATTTT.